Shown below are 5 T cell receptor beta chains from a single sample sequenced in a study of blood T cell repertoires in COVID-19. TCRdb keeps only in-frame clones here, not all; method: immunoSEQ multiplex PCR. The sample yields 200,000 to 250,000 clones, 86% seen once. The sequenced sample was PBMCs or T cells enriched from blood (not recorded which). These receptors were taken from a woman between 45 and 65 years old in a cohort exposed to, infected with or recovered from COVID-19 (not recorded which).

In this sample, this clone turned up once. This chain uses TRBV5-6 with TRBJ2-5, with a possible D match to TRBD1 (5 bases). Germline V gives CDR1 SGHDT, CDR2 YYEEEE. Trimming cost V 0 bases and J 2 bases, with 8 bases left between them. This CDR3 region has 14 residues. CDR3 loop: CASSLGGVQETQYF. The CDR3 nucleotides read TGTGCCAGCAGCTTGGGGGGCGTTCAAGAGACCCAGTACTTC.

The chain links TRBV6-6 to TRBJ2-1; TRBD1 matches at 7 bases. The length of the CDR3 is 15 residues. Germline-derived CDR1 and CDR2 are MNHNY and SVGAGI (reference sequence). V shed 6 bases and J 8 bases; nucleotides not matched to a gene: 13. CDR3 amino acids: CASRRMGQRSHEQFF. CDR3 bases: TGTGCCAGCAGACGAATGGGACAGAGGAGTCATGAGCAGTTCTTC.

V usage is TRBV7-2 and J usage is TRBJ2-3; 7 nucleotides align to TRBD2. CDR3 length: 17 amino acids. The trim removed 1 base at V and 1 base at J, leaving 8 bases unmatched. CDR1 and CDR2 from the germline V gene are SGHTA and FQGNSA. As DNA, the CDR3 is TGTGCCAGCAGCTTAGATTTGGCGGCGGGGGGCACAGATACGCAGTATTTT. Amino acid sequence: CASSLDLAAGGTDTQYF.

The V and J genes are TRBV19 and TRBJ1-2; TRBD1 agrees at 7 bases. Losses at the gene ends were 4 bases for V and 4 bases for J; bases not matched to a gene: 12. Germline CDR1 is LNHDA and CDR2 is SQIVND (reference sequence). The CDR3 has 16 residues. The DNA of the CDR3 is TGTGCCAGTAGTACCAAAAATCGACAGGGAGCCTATGGCTACACCTTC. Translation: CASSTKNRQGAYGYTF.

The CDR3 nucleotides read TGTGCCAGCAGCCCAAGTTGGACAGGGGGCTTCGAGCAGTACTTC. Residues: CASSPSWTGGFEQYF. The V and J genes are TRBV11-2 and TRBJ2-7; TRBD1 matches 11 bases. V gave up 5 bases and J gave up 6 bases; unmatched junction bases: 9. CDR1 is SGHAT and CDR2 is FQNNGV in the germline V gene. The CDR3 covers 15 residues.